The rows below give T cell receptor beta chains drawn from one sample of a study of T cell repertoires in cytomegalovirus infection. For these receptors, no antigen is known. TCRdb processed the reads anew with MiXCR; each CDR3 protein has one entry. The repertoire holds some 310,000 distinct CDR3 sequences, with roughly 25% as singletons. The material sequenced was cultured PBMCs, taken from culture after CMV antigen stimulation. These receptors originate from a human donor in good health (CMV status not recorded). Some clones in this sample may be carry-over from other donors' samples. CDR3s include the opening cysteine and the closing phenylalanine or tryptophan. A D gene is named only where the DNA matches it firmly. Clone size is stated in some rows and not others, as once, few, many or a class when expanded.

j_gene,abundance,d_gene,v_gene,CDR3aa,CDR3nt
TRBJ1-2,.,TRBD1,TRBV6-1,CVSAQEGAANYGYTF,TGTGTCAGTGCCCAGGAGGGGGCAGCTAACTATGGCTACACCTTC
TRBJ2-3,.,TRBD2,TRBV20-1,CSARVGREVRGTQYF,TGCAGTGCTAGAGTAGGGCGGGAGGTTCGCGGTACGCAGTATTTT
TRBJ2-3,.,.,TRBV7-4,CASSPTGALSGTDTQYF,TGTGCCAGCAGCCCTACGGGGGCCCTAAGTGGCACAGATACGCAGTATTTT
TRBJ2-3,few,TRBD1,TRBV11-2,CASSLQQGADTQYF,TGTGCCAGCAGCTTACAACAGGGGGCAGATACGCAGTATTTT
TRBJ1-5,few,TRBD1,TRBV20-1,CSGGQGAGGNQPQHF,TGCAGTGGAGGACAGGGGGCGGGCGGCAATCAGCCCCAGCATTTT
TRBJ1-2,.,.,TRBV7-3,CASSRRDNGGYTF,TGTGCCAGCAGCCGCCGGGACAATGGGGGCTACACCTTC
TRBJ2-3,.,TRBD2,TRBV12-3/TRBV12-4,CASSQTSGGDTQYF,TGTGCCAGCAGTCAGACTTCGGGGGGAGATACGCAGTATTTT
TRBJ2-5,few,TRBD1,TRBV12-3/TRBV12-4,CASRTGTGGLKTQYF,TGTGCCAGCAGAACCGGGACAGGGGGCTTGAAGACCCAGTACTTC
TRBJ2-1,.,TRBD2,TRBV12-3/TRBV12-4,CASSFASGPYNEQFF,TGTGCCAGCAGTTTTGCTAGCGGGCCCTACAATGAGCAGTTCTTC
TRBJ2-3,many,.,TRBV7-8,CASSLVQGGDTQYF,TGTGCCAGCAGCTTAGTTCAGGGGGGGGATACGCAGTATTTT